Below, 30 T cell receptor beta chains from the same sample are listed, as sequenced in a study of OX40 agonist ivuxolimab in advanced cancers. Libraries were prepared by immunoSEQ multiplex PCR; TCRdb keeps only in-frame clonotypes and omits some of them. The table has about 58,000 clones, around four fifths seen once. Sequencing was performed on CD4+ or CD8+ T cells sorted from blood, taken in a trial of the OX40 agonist ivuxolimab. These receptors all stem from an adult with an advanced solid tumor such as melanoma, head and neck, liver or kidney cancer.

The genes are TRBV27 and TRBJ2-7, with 10 bases matching TRBD1. The V gene's germline CDR1 is MNHEY and CDR2 SMNVEV (reference sequence). With V trimmed by 5 bases and J by 3 bases, 4 bases remained unmatched. The CDR3 is 14 amino acids. CDR3 sequence reads: CASSPGQGNYEQYF. CDR3 bases: TGTGCCAGCAGTCCGGGACAGGGGAACTACGAGCAGTACTTC.

A single count supports this clone. The chain recombines TRBV2 with TRBJ2-3; 7 bases map to TRBD2. This CDR3 has 14 amino acids. Germline assignment: CDR1 SNHLY and CDR2 FYNNEI. Trimming took 6 bases from V and 5 from J; bases not matched to a gene: 8. The CDR3 sequence: CASSREARQDTQYF. CDR3 sequence (DNA): TGTGCCAGCAGCCGGGAGGCTAGACAAGATACGCAGTATTTT.

V usage is TRBV28 and J usage is TRBJ1-2; D ambiguous. The CDR3 has 13 residues. Deletions cut 3 bases from V and 8 bases from J, with 13 bases between. Germline loops: CDR1 MDHEN, CDR2 SYDVKM. The CDR3 spells CASSFPQYGGYTF. CDR3 bases: TGTGCCAGCAGTTTCCCCCAGTACGGGGGCTACACCTTC.

The chain recombines TRBV7-2 with TRBJ2-2, with D unresolved. Germline CDR1 is SGHTA and CDR2 is FQGNSA. V shed 6 bases and J shed 0 bases, with 14 bases lying between them. The CDR3 is 16 amino acids. CDR3 protein: CASSSRWTTNTGELFF. Here the CDR3 DNA reads TGTGCCAGCAGTTCTCGATGGACCACGAACACCGGGGAGCTGTTTTTT.

The chain couples TRBV5-1 to TRBJ2-5; TRBD2 matches at 8 bases. The V gene's germline CDR1 is SGHRS and CDR2 YFSETQ. The J segment lost 0 bases and the V segment lost 4 bases, leaving 14 bases of the junction unmatched. This CDR3 is built from 18 residues. This CDR3 reads CASSRVGSGATYQETQYF. As DNA, the CDR3 is TGCGCCAGCAGCCGGGTGGGTAGCGGGGCCACCTACCAAGAGACCCAGTACTTC.

The V call is TRBV27, the J call TRBJ2-3; TRBD2 matches at 10 bases. This CDR3 contains 16 residues. CDR1 and CDR2 from the germline V gene are MNHEY and SMNVEV (reference sequence). V gave up 3 bases and J gave up 2 bases; unmatched junction bases: 5. The CDR3 sequence is CASSFALAGVTDTQYF. CDR3 bases: TGTGCCAGCAGTTTCGCCCTAGCGGGGGTCACAGATACGCAGTATTTT.

The chain links TRBV7-2 to TRBJ2-7, with TRBD1 matching 9 bases. Trimming cost V 5 bases and J 6 bases; bases outside gene matches: 11. In germline, CDR1 is SGHTA, CDR2 FQGNSA. CDR3 length: 15 amino acids. CDR3 sequence reads: CASSQDVGTGFEQYF. Here the CDR3 DNA reads TGTGCCAGCAGCCAAGATGTTGGGACAGGGTTCGAGCAGTACTTC.

This clone was seen a few times. Other DNA sequences in the same sample also yield this CDR3. The CDR3 DNA reads TGTGCCAGCAGCCCACGGGCGACCGGGGAGCTGTTTTTT. Translating gives CASSPRATGELFF. V gene TRBV9 combines with J gene TRBJ2-2; no clear D gene. From germline, CDR1 is SGDLS and CDR2 YYNGEE. Trimming pared 4 bases from V and 5 bases from J, leaving 9 bases between. The CDR3 loop spans 13 amino acids.

The chain carries TRBV2 and TRBJ1-2; perhaps TRBD1 as D (6 bases). The CDR3 covers 13 residues. V was pared by 0 bases and J by 14 bases, with 16 bases between. The germline CDR1 and CDR2 sequences are SNHLY and FYNNEI. CDR3 amino acids: CASSEAIGGERTF. The CDR3 DNA is TGTGCCAGCAGTGAAGCCATAGGGGGGGAACGGACCTTC. Variable domain in full (rest from reference TRBV2 and TRBJ1-2): EPEVTQTPSHQVTQMGQEVILRCVPISNHLYFYWYRQILGQKVEFLVSFYNNEISEKSEIFDDQFSVERPDGSNFTLKIRSTKLEDSAMYFCASSEAIGGERTFGSGTRLTVV.

The rearrangement links TRBV7-2 to TRBJ2-7; D call uncertain. Germline CDR1 SGHTA, CDR2 FQGNSA. This CDR3 has 12 residues. With 2 bases removed from V and 2 bases from J, the gap between germline ends came to 4 bases. CDR3 amino acids: CASSLMAYEQYF. The CDR3, as DNA: TGTGCCAGCAGCTTAATGGCCTACGAGCAGTACTTC.

V is TRBV10-3 and J is TRBJ1-1, with D tentatively TRBD1 (6 bases). The CDR3 consists of 16 residues. V was clipped by 4 bases and J by 5 bases, with 20 bases between them. CDR1 and CDR2 (germline): ENHRY, SYGVKD. This chain's CDR3 is CAISATTGIGATEAFF. For the CDR3, the DNA is TGTGCCATCAGTGCGACAACAGGGATTGGAGCAACTGAAGCTTTCTTT.

The J gene is TRBJ1-5, the V gene TRBV29-1; TRBD1 agrees at 9 bases. The CDR3 consists of 15 residues. Germline lookup yields CDR1 SQVTM and CDR2 ANQGSEA. The V and J ends lost 4 bases and 6 bases, in that order; junction bases with no gene match: 10. CDR3 nucleotides: TGCAGCGTTGTTGAGGGAGGGACAGGGATTCAGCCCCAGCATTTT. Translated: CSVVEGGTGIQPQHF.

The V and J genes are TRBV4-3 and TRBJ2-4, with 7 bases matching TRBD1. This CDR3 contains 14 residues. Per the germline V gene, CDR1 is LGHNA and CDR2 is YSLEER. Germline trimming cut 2 bases from V and 14 bases from J; bases unmatched to any gene: 12. CDR3 residues: CASSQNAGTATKYF. Written as DNA, the CDR3 is TGCGCCAGCAGCCAAAACGCCGGGACAGCAACCAAGTACTTC.

The J gene is TRBJ1-5, the V gene TRBV5-1; D may be TRBD1 (5 bases). The ends were cut back, 4 bases at V and 4 bases at J, with 12 bases in the middle. Germline CDR1 and CDR2: SGHRS and YFSETQ. The CDR3 extends over 14 amino acids. The CDR3 region has the DNA TGCGCCAGCAGCCCCGGGGCTCCTAATCAGCCCCAGCATTTT. Residues: CASSPGAPNQPQHF.

Of note for this clone: Other DNA sequences from this sample encode an identical CDR3 as well. V and J are TRBV2 and TRBJ2-1, with unresolved D. The ends were cut back, 6 bases at V and 8 bases at J, with 8 bases in the middle. CDR3 size: 11 residues. In germline, CDR1 is SNHLY, CDR2 FYNNEI. In nucleotides, the CDR3 is TGTGCCAGCAGACTATCCCATGAGCAGTTCTTC. It is translated as CASRLSHEQFF.

The rearrangement uses TRBV7-2 and TRBJ1-6; D is undetermined. Germline values: CDR1 SGHTA, CDR2 FQGNSA. The V end lost 2 bases, the J end lost 7 bases, and 9 bases lay between the germline ends. The CDR3 extends over 14 amino acids. CDR3: CASSLTTTNSPLHF. The CDR3 DNA is TGTGCCAGCAGCTTAACCACGACAAATTCACCCCTCCACTTT.

This clone was seen more than once but under ten times. V usage is TRBV6-6 and J usage is TRBJ1-5; D is unresolved. Germline V gene sequence: CDR1 MNHNY, CDR2 SVGAGI (reference sequence). Trimming pared 5 bases from V and 5 bases from J, leaving 4 bases between. This CDR3 comprises 11 residues. The CDR3 protein is CASSRDQPQHF. Written as DNA, the CDR3 is TGTGCCAGCAGTAGGGATCAGCCCCAGCATTTT.

This clone appeared once. CDR3 residues: CASSSQGGELTDTQYF. In DNA form, the CDR3 reads TGTGCCAGCAGTTCCCAGGGGGGGGAGCTCACAGATACGCAGTATTTT. The chain couples TRBV6-5 to TRBJ2-3; tentatively, D is TRBD1 or TRBD2 (7 bases each). This CDR3 is 16 amino acids long. V gave up 4 bases and J gave up 2 bases, with 16 bases separating them. CDR1 and CDR2 from the germline V gene are MNHEY and SVGAGI.

This sequence joins TRBV7-6 and TRBJ2-3; 10 bases match TRBD1. Germline CDR1 and CDR2: SGHVS and FNYEAQ. V dropped 1 base and J dropped 0; count of bases not matched to a gene: 7. The CDR3 covers 18 residues. CDR3 sequence reads: CASSLGGTGALSTDTQYF. Written as DNA, the CDR3 is TGTGCCAGCAGCTTAGGGGGGACAGGGGCCCTTAGCACAGATACGCAGTATTTT. The whole variable domain, filled in from reference TRBV7-6 and TRBJ2-3, reads GAGVSQSPRYKVTKRGQDVALRCDPISGHVSLYWYRQALGQGPEFLTYFNYEAQQDKSGLPNDRFSAERPEGSISTLTIQRTEQRDSAMYRCASSLGGTGALSTDTQYFGPGTRLTVL.

This chain joins TRBV18 and TRBJ2-7; D possibly corresponds to TRBD2 (6 bases). V was pared by 3 bases and J by 4 bases, with 10 bases between. The CDR3 has 13 residues. Germline lookup yields CDR1 KGHSH and CDR2 LQKENI. Here the CDR3 reads CASSPAAGYEQYF. The DNA for the CDR3 is TGTGCCAGCTCACCCGCGGCGGGGTACGAGCAGTACTTC.

The sample holds a few counts of this clone. V is TRBV19 and J is TRBJ2-5; the match to TRBD1 covers 9 bases. This CDR3 is built from 14 residues. The J segment lost 5 bases and the V segment lost 5 bases, leaving 6 bases of the junction unmatched. Germline V gene sequence: CDR1 LNHDA, CDR2 SQIVND (reference sequence). CDR3 DNA sequence: TGTGCCAGTAGTCCGGGACAGGGAGTGGAGACCCAGTACTTC. Translation: CASSPGQGVETQYF.

The J gene is TRBJ1-5, the V gene TRBV2; no clear D. V was clipped by 2 bases and J by 9 bases, with 14 bases between them. The CDR3 spans 14 residues. Germline CDR1 reads SNHLY; CDR2 reads FYNNEI. The CDR3 region has the DNA TGTGCCAGCAGTGAATTAGTCGGTGCTCGGCCCCAGCATTTT. It encodes CASSELVGARPQHF.

This chain uses TRBV9 with TRBJ2-4; no reliable D call. Germline CDR1 SGDLS, CDR2 YYNGEE. Trimming pared 0 bases from V and 0 bases from J, leaving 10 bases between. This CDR3 spans 16 amino acids. As DNA, the CDR3 is TGTGCCAGCAGCGTAGAGAGACAACGAGCCAAAAACATTCAGTACTTC. It yields the protein CASSVERQRAKNIQYF.

The J gene is TRBJ2-7, the V gene TRBV7-2; 9 bases are a match to TRBD1. Germline V gene data show CDR1 as SGHTA and CDR2 as FQGNSA. CDR3 length equals 15 residues. Trimming at V came to 6 bases and at J to 4 bases, leaving 10 bases not matched to a gene. CDR3 sequence reads: CASRRTPGQGYEQYF. The CDR3 nucleotides read TGTGCCAGCAGGAGGACCCCGGGACAGGGATACGAGCAGTACTTC.

The CDR3 loop is CASRGPGIEQYF. Here the CDR3 DNA reads TGTGCCAGCCGGGGCCCGGGGATCGAGCAGTACTTC. The chain joins TRBV5-4 to TRBJ2-7; the D call may be TRBD1 or TRBD2 (5 bases each). The CDR3 runs to 12 residues. Trimming removed 7 bases from V and 6 bases from J, with 14 bases in between. The germline gives CDR1 SGHNT, CDR2 YYREEE (reference sequence). Complete variable domain (other parts from reference TRBV5-4 and TRBJ2-7): ETGVTQSPTHLIKTRGQQVTLRCSSQSGHNTVSWYQQALGQGPQFIFQYYREEENGRGNFPPRFSGLQFPNYSSELNVNALELDDSALYLCASRGPGIEQYFGPGTRLTVT.

The chain is built from TRBV7-3 and TRBJ2-5; TRBD1 matches 7 bases. The ends lost 4 bases at V and 2 bases at J; junction bases unmatched: 1. Per the germline V gene, CDR1 is SGHTA and CDR2 is FQGTGA. This CDR3 region has 13 residues. The CDR3 bases are TGTGCCAGCAGCTGGGGACAGCAAGAGACCCAGTACTTC. Translating gives CASSWGQQETQYF.

The CDR3: CASSLAAPLGTEAFF. In nucleotides, the CDR3 is TGCGCCAGCAGCTTGGCTGCACCCCTGGGGACTGAAGCTTTCTTT. This chain links TRBV5-1 with TRBJ1-1; no definite D call. The CDR3 has 15 amino acids. CDR1 and CDR2 from the germline V gene are SGHRS and YFSETQ. V was cut by 0 bases and J by 5 bases, with 14 bases left in between.

The chain uses TRBV29-1 and TRBJ2-7, with D maybe TRBD1 (5 bases). V was pared by 6 bases and J by 4 bases, with 16 bases between. The CDR3 is 13 residues long. CDR1 and CDR2 from the germline V gene are SQVTM and ANQGSEA. The CDR3 spells CSVTGAGIYEQYF. In DNA form, the CDR3 reads TGCAGCGTCACAGGAGCCGGAATTTACGAGCAGTACTTC.

This clone was detected a few times. This chain uses TRBV28 with TRBJ1-2; D might be TRBD1 (5 bases). Germline CDR1 is MDHEN and CDR2 is SYDVKM. The CDR3 is 16 amino acids. Trimming took 4 bases from V and 8 from J, leaving 23 bases between them. CDR3 region: CASSSLGTDGGGGYTF. The CDR3 region has the DNA TGTGCCAGCAGTTCCCTGGGGACCGACGGCGGTGGGGGCTACACCTTC.

V and J are TRBV27 and TRBJ2-3; TRBD2 matches 12 bases. V dropped 4 bases and J dropped 4; count of bases not matched to a gene: 6. CDR3 length equals 16 residues. Germline loops: CDR1 MNHEY, CDR2 SMNVEV (reference sequence). The CDR3 is CASSSWTSGEADTQYF. The CDR3 DNA reads TGTGCCAGCAGTTCCTGGACTAGCGGGGAAGCAGATACGCAGTATTTT.